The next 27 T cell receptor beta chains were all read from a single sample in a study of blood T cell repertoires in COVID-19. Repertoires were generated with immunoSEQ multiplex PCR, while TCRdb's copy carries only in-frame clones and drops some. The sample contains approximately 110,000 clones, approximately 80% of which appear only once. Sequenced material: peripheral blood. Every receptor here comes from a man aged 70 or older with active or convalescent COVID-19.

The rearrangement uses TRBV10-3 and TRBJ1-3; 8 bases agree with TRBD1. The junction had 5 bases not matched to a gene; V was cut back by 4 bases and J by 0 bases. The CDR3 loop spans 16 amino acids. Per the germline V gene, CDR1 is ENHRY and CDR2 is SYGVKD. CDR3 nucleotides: TGTGCCATCAGTGGGACAGGGCGCACCTCTGGAAACACCATATATTTT. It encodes CAISGTGRTSGNTIYF.

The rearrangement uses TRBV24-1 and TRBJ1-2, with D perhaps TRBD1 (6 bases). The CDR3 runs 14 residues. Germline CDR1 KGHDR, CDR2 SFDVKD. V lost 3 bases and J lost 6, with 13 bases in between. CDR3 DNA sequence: TGTGCCACCAGTGATCCCGGGACACGCGATGGCTACACCTTC. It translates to CATSDPGTRDGYTF.

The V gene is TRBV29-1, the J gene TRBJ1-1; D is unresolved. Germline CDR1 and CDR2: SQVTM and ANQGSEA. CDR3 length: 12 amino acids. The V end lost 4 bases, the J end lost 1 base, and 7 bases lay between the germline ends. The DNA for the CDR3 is TGCAGCGTTGGACACTCGAACACTGAAGCTTTCTTT. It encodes CSVGHSNTEAFF.

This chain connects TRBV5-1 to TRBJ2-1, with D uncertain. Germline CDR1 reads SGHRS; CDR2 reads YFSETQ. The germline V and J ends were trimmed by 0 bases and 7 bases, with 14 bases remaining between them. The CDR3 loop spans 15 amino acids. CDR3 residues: CASSLGGGGRNEQFF. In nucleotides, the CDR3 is TGCGCCAGCAGCTTGGGCGGTGGCGGTCGGAATGAGCAGTTCTTC.

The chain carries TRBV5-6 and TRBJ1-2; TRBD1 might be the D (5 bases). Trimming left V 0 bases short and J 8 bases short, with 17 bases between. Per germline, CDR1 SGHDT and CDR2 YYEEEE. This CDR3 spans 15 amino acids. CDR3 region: CASSLGGRAVGGYTF. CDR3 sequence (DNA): TGTGCCAGCAGCTTGGGAGGCAGGGCAGTTGGAGGCTACACCTTC.

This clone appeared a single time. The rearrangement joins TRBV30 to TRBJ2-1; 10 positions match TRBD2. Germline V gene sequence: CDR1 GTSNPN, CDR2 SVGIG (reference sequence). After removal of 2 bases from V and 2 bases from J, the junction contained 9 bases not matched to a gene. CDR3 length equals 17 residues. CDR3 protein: CAWSTLTSGATYNEQFF. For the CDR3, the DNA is TGTGCCTGGAGTACCCTTACTAGCGGGGCGACCTACAATGAGCAGTTCTTC.

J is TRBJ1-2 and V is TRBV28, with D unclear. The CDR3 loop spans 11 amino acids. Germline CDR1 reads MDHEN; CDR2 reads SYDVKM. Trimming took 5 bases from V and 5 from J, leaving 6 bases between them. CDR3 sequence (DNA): TGTGCCAGCAGTAAACAATATGGCTACACCTTC. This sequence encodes CASSKQYGYTF.

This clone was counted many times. The CDR3 loop reads CASSPRVANTEAFF. The CDR3 coding sequence is TGTGCCAGCAGTCCGCGGGTAGCGAACACTGAAGCTTTCTTT. The V and J genes are TRBV3-1 (or the pseudogene TRBV3-2) and TRBJ1-1, with D uncertain. CDR3 length equals 14 residues. Per the germline V gene, CDR1 is LGHDT and CDR2 is YNNKEL (reference sequence). V lost 6 bases to trimming and J lost 1 base, with 12 bases between them.

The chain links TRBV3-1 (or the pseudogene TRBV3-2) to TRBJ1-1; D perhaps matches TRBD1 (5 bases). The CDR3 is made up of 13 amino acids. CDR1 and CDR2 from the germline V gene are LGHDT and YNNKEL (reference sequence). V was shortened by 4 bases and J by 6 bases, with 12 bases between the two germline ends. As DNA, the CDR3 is TGTGCCAGCAGCCTCAAAGGGGCCTCTGAAGCTTTCTTT. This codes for CASSLKGASEAFF.

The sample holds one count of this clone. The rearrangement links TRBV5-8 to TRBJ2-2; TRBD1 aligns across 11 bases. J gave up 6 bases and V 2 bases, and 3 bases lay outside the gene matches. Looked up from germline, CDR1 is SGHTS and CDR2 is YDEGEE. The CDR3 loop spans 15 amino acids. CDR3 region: CASSLSGQGAGELFF. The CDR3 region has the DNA TGTGCCAGCAGCTTATCGGGACAGGGGGCCGGGGAGCTGTTTTTT.

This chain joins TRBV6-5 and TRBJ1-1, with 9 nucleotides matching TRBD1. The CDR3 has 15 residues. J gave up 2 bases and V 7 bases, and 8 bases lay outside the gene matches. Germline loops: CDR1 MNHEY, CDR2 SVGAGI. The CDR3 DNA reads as TGTGCCAGCACCCCGGGACAGGGCCAAAACACTGAAGCTTTCTTT. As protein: CASTPGQGQNTEAFF.

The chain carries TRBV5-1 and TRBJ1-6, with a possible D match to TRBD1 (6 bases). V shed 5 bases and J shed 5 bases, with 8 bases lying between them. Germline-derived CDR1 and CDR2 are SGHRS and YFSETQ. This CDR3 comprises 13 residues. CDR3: CASRDSDNSPLHF. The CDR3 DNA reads TGCGCCAGCAGGGACAGTGATAATTCACCCCTCCACTTT.

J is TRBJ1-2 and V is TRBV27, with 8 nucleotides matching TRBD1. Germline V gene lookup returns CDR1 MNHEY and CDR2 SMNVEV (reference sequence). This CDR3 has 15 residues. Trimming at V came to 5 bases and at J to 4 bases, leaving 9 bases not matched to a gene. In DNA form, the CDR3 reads TGTGCCAGCAGTCCCGGGACAGGTCGGGGCTATGGCTACACCTTC. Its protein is CASSPGTGRGYGYTF.

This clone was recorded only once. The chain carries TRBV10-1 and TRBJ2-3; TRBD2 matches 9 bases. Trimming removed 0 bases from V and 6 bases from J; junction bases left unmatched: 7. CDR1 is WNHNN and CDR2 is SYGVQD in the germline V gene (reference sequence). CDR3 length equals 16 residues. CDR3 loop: CASSESRAGGLDTQYF. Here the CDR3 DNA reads TGCGCCAGCAGTGAGTCGAGAGCGGGGGGTCTTGATACGCAGTATTTT.

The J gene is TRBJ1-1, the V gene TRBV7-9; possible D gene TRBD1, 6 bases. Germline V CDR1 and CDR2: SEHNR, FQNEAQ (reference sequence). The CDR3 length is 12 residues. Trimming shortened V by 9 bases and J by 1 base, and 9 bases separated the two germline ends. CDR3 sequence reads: CASTTGNTEAFF. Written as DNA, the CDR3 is TGTGCCAGTACGACAGGGAACACTGAAGCTTTCTTT.

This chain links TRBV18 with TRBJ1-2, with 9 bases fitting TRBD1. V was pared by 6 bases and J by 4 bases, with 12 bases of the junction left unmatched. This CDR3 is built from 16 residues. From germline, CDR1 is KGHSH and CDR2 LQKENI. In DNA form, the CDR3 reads TGTGCCAGCTCGAGGGGGACACAGGGGGCTGGCTATGGCTACACCTTC. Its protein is CASSRGTQGAGYGYTF.

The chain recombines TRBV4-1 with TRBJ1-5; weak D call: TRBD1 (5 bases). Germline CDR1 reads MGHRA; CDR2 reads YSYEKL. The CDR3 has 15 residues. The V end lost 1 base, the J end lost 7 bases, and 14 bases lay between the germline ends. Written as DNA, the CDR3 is TGCGCCAGCAGCCAAGTCGGGGGATCGGAGCAGCCCCAGCATTTT. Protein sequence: CASSQVGGSEQPQHF.

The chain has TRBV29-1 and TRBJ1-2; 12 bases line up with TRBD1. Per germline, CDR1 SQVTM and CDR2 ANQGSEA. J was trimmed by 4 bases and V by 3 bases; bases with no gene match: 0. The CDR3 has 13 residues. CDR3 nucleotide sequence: TGCAGCGTTGAGGGACAGGGGGCCTATGGCTACACCTTC. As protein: CSVEGQGAYGYTF.

For the CDR3, the DNA is TGTGCCAGCAGCTTGGTGGACAGCTATGGCTACACCTTC. Translation gives CASSLVDSYGYTF. The rearrangement links TRBV5-4 to TRBJ1-2, with D possibly TRBD1 on 6 matching bases. The CDR3 has 13 residues. The V and J ends lost 0 bases and 4 bases respectively, with 7 bases between them. CDR1 SGHNT and CDR2 YYREEE come from the germline V gene (reference sequence).

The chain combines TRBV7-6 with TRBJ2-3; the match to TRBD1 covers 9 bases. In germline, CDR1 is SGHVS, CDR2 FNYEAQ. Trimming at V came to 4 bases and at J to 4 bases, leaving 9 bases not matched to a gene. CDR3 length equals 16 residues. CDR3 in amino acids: CASSSGADRGADTQYF. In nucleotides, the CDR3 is TGTGCCAGCAGCTCCGGGGCGGACAGGGGCGCAGATACGCAGTATTTT.

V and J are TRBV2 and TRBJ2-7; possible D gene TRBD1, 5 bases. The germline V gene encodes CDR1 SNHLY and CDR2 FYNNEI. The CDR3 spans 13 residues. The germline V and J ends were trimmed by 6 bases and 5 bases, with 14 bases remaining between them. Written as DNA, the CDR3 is TGTGCCAGCAGCCTCAGGGTTTGGGACGAGCAGTACTTC. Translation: CASSLRVWDEQYF.

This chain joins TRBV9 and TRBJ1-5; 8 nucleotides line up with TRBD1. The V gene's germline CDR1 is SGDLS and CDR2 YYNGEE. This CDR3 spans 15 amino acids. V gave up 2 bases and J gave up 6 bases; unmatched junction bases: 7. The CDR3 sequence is CASSVGTGGGQPQHF. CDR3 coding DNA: TGTGCCAGCAGCGTCGGGACAGGAGGGGGTCAGCCCCAGCATTTT.

CDR3 amino acids: CASSERTSGGNEQFF. CDR3 nucleotide sequence: TGTGCCAGCAGTGAAAGGACTAGCGGTGGGAATGAGCAGTTCTTC. The chain uses TRBV2 and TRBJ2-1, with 10 nucleotides matching TRBD2. This CDR3 spans 15 amino acids. V shed 2 bases, J shed 7 bases, and the junction held 5 bases outside the gene matches. Germline CDR1 reads SNHLY; CDR2 reads FYNNEI.

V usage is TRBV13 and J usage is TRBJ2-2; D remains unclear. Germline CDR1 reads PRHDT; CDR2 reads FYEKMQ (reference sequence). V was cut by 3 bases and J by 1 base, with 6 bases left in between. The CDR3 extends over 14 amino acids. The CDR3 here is CASSFAGNTGELFF. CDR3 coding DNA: TGTGCCAGCAGCTTCGCAGGGAACACCGGGGAGCTGTTTTTT. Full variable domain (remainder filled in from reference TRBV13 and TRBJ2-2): AAGVIQSPRHLIKEKRETATLKCYPIPRHDTVYWYQQGPGQDPQFLISFYEKMQSDKGSIPDRFSAQQFSDYHSELNMSSLELGDSALYFCASSFAGNTGELFFGEGSRLTVL.

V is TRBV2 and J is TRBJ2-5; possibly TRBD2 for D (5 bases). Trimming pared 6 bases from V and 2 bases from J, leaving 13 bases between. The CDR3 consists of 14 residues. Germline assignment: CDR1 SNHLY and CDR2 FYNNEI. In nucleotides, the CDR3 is TGTGCCAGCAGGGCCCCCCGGGGTCAAGAGACCCAGTACTTC. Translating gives CASRAPRGQETQYF.

The CDR3 loop reads CASSFGEGNIQYF. The CDR3 bases are TGTGCCAGCAGTTTTGGGGAGGGAAACATTCAGTACTTC. The V gene is TRBV6-5, the J gene TRBJ2-4; 7 bases map to TRBD2. The CDR3 has 13 amino acids. Per germline, CDR1 MNHEY and CDR2 SVGAGI. The J segment lost 6 bases and the V segment lost 4 bases, leaving 3 bases of the junction unmatched.

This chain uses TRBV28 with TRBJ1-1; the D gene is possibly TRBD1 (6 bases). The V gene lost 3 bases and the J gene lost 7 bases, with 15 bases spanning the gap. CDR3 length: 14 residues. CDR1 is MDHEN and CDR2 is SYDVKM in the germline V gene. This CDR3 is CASSFDRSTREAFF. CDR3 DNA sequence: TGTGCCAGCAGTTTTGACAGGTCCACCCGTGAAGCTTTCTTT.